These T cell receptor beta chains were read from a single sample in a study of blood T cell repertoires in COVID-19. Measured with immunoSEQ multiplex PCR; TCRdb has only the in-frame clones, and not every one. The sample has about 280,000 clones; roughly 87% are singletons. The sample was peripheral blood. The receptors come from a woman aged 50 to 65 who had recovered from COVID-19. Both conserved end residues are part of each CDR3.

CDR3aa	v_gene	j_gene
CASSIGANTEAFF	TRBV19	TRBJ1-1
CAWSGTAGGYNEQFF	TRBV30	TRBJ2-1
CASSLNMWGTYNEQFF	TRBV7-9	TRBJ2-1
CASSPLKQGLTGELFF	TRBV18	TRBJ2-2
CAWDNTGTTNEKLFF	TRBV30	TRBJ1-4
CASSVAGDPYEQYF	TRBV9	TRBJ2-7
CASSMLGASLTISGANVLTF	TRBV19	TRBJ2-6
CASSQDHRVFEAFF	TRBV4-3	TRBJ1-1
CSAVQGGISEAFF	TRBV29-1	TRBJ1-1
CASSPGSTFGNTIYF	TRBV5-4	TRBJ1-3
CAISRTSGGATDTQYF	TRBV10-3	TRBJ2-3
CASSLQGGVTEAFF	TRBV2	TRBJ1-1
CASSSRRTGTYEQYF	TRBV7-9	TRBJ2-7
CASSFQTGGNSPLHF	TRBV27	TRBJ1-6
CASSPPLAGEETQYF	TRBV5-1	TRBJ2-5
CASSLNRGQPQHF	TRBV7-3	TRBJ1-5
CASSELAGGQETQYF	TRBV6-1	TRBJ2-5
CASSPRGGQNEKLFF	TRBV13	TRBJ1-4
CATSTTGAPSSYEQYF	TRBV15	TRBJ2-7
CSASSVGGKGYNEQFF	TRBV20-1	TRBJ2-1
CASSLGQGWPSTIYF	TRBV5-1	TRBJ1-3
CSVVGGTGSYEQYF	TRBV29-1	TRBJ2-7
CASSPPSTAAYEQYF	TRBV7-8	TRBJ2-7
CASSDPRDREPDTQYF	TRBV9	TRBJ2-3
CASSRTGGNTEAFF	TRBV9	TRBJ1-1
CSGTLAGEETQYF	TRBV29-1	TRBJ2-5
CAWMGTEFSSYNSPLHF	TRBV30	TRBJ1-6
CASSQVFSTSGGDPQETQYF	TRBV4-1	TRBJ2-5
CASSQAGPGLAGGSNEQYF	TRBV4-3	TRBJ2-7
CASSSRGKLDEQFF	TRBV5-1	TRBJ2-1
CASSLERGNNEKLFF	TRBV11-2	TRBJ1-4
CAWSVRDSPPSEQYF	TRBV30	TRBJ2-7
CASSSNRGGYTF	TRBV11-2	TRBJ1-2
CASSEQGSGNTIYF	TRBV14	TRBJ1-3
CASSVGERMGNEQFF	TRBV9	TRBJ2-1
CASSSRTGAIQETQYF	TRBV9	TRBJ2-5
CASSSTTGNEKLFF	TRBV6-5	TRBJ1-4
CASRQVGGFGYTF	TRBV25-1	TRBJ1-2
CASSLQGTSPLHF	TRBV12-3/TRBV12-4	TRBJ1-6
CASSERLVLDTQYF	TRBV6-1	TRBJ2-3
CASSYSVGDLDTQYF	TRBV6-2/TRBV6-3	TRBJ2-3
CASSLALRNTEAFF	TRBV7-2	TRBJ1-1
CASRGTGMVNTEAFF	TRBV6-5	TRBJ1-1
CASSWGLAGGEELFF	TRBV7-2	TRBJ2-2
CASSPQGLDYGYTF	TRBV5-1	TRBJ1-2
CASSPISQGNLEQYF	TRBV6-5	TRBJ2-7
CASSMKQSTDTQYF	TRBV19	TRBJ2-3
CASSQGRAGGPLGEQYF	TRBV4-1	TRBJ2-7
CASSRTTAGLGHNEQFF	TRBV9	TRBJ2-1
CASSSEDRKKLFF	TRBV7-8	TRBJ1-4
CASSLIRGTGDHSNQPQHF	TRBV28	TRBJ1-5
CASSLSSRGGTSGIDTQYF	TRBV27	TRBJ2-3
CASSMGRRGNSPLHF	TRBV19	TRBJ1-6